This T cell receptor beta chain appears in the sequencing data of a study of cytomegalovirus exposure and HLA in healthy donors. General study points: Common viral pathogens seemed to be connected with several of the most significant clusters, according to a later analysis.

A note on this clone: Its antigen is not known.

A multiplex PCR was run with 60 Vbeta primers and 13 Jbeta primers. Sequencing was performed with immunoSEQ multiplex PCR; in TCRdb, only in-frame clones are kept and a portion is missing. In total, the table holds approximately 47,000 clones. The V gene end was trimmed by 6 bases and the J gene end by 1 base; junction bases not matched to a gene: 4. The length of the CDR3 is 14 residues. Germline lookup yields CDR1 GTSNPN and CDR2 SVGIG (reference sequence). The chain has TRBV30 and TRBJ2-1; 9 positions match TRBD2. The sequence came from a male donor in good health and CMV-seronegative. Sequences were obtained from PBMCs. The CDR3 spells CACRLAASYNEQFF. The CDR3 DNA is TGTGCCTGCCGACTAGCGGCTTCCTACAATGAGCAGTTCTTC.